Presented here are 29 T cell receptor beta chains from one specimen sequenced in a study of blood T cell repertoires in COVID-19. The repertoire was sequenced with immunoSEQ multiplex PCR; TCRdb's copy has only in-frame clones and lacks some. The sample records roughly 380,000 clones, more than 85% being singletons. Sequenced material: PBMCs or T cells enriched from blood (not recorded which). These receptors were taken from a woman in her 30s who had recovered from COVID-19.

The chain recombines TRBV27 with TRBJ1-2, with TRBD1 matching 7 bases. Per the germline V gene, CDR1 is MNHEY and CDR2 is SMNVEV (reference sequence). The CDR3 has 13 residues. Trimming cost V 3 bases and J 5 bases; bases outside gene matches: 3. The CDR3 coding sequence is TGTGCCAGCAGTTTCCTGACAGGGTATGGCTACACCTTC. Encoded protein: CASSFLTGYGYTF.

This clone was counted once. This sequence joins TRBV27 and TRBJ1-4; 9 bases are shared with TRBD1. Trimming took 5 bases from V and 2 from J; bases not matched to a gene: 3. The CDR3 runs to 15 residues. Per germline, CDR1 MNHEY and CDR2 SMNVEV (reference sequence). CDR3 sequence reads: CASSPGTGTNEKLFF. The CDR3 bases are TGTGCCAGCAGTCCCGGGACAGGGACTAATGAAAAACTGTTTTTT.

This sequence joins TRBV7-9 and TRBJ2-1, with 7 bases identical to TRBD2. This CDR3 region has 13 residues. Germline V gene data show CDR1 as SEHNR and CDR2 as FQNEAQ (reference sequence). V lost 5 bases to trimming and J lost 10 bases; unmatched junction nucleotides: 8. This CDR3 reads CASSHRTRREQFF. The CDR3 DNA follows: TGTGCCAGCAGCCATCGGACTAGACGAGAGCAGTTCTTC.

On this clone: Likely a read error: the CDR3 ends without its conserved phenylalanine or tryptophan. The limits of the CDR3 on the DNA are not certain, so only TCRdb's listed CDR3 is given. The V gene is TRBV15, the J gene TRBJ2-7; TRBD2 is the table's D call and was not checked against the DNA. From germline, CDR1 is LNHNV and CDR2 YYDKDF (reference sequence). Counting both end residues, the CDR3 totals 13 amino acids. The CDR3 loop reads CATSGKARQSCAG.

The genes are TRBV5-1 and TRBJ2-7; 7 bases align to TRBD2. The CDR3 covers 15 residues. V shed 2 bases, J shed 2 bases, and the junction held 7 bases outside the gene matches. Germline loops: CDR1 SGHRS, CDR2 YFSETQ. The CDR3 region has the DNA TGCGCCAGCAGCTTCAATCCGGGAGGCACCTACGAGCAGTACTTC. It specifies CASSFNPGGTYEQYF.

This clone appeared a single time. The rearrangement joins TRBV7-2 to TRBJ2-5; the match to TRBD2 covers 9 bases. CDR3 length: 15 residues. Per the germline V gene, CDR1 is SGHTA and CDR2 is FQGNSA. Unmatched junction bases numbered 7, after V lost 7 bases and J lost 1 base. In DNA, the CDR3 is TGTGCCAGCACCCTCGAAGCGGGAGGCCAAGAGACCCAGTACTTC. Protein: CASTLEAGGQETQYF.

This clone showed up just once. The rearrangement links TRBV11-1 to TRBJ2-1, with TRBD2 as a possible D gene (6 bases). V was shortened by 6 bases and J by 6 bases, with 21 bases between the two germline ends. The CDR3 covers 16 residues. Germline CDR1 SGHAT, CDR2 FQDESV (reference sequence). The CDR3 is CASRRVGLSNLNEQFF. Here the CDR3 DNA reads TGTGCCAGCAGGCGAGTGGGACTCTCGAATCTCAATGAGCAGTTCTTC.

The genes are TRBV19 and TRBJ1-5; 9 nucleotides align to TRBD1. Germline V gene lookup returns CDR1 LNHDA and CDR2 SQIVND (reference sequence). The CDR3 is 15 amino acids. V lost 4 bases, J lost 6 bases, and 7 bases stayed unmatched. This CDR3 reads CASSTTGGAVQPQHF. The CDR3 DNA reads as TGTGCCAGTAGTACCACAGGGGGCGCGGTTCAGCCCCAGCATTTT.

This sequence joins TRBV5-1 and TRBJ2-3, with D maybe TRBD1 (5 bases). The V end was cut by 0 bases, the J end by 2 bases, with 16 bases between. The CDR3 is 17 amino acids. CDR1 and CDR2 from the germline V gene are SGHRS and YFSETQ. In nucleotides, the CDR3 is TGCGCCAGCAGCTTGGGGTACCGGGTAGGGGACACAGATACGCAGTATTTT. The encoded protein is CASSLGYRVGDTDTQYF.

This sequence joins TRBV2 and TRBJ1-1; weak D call: TRBD1 (5 bases). V lost 7 bases and J lost 4, with 10 bases in between. The germline CDR1 and CDR2 sequences are SNHLY and FYNNEI. This CDR3 comprises 12 residues. CDR3 in DNA: TGTGCCAGCAAGGGGTCGGGCACTGAAGCTTTCTTT. Its translation is CASKGSGTEAFF.

The rearrangement uses TRBV4-2 and TRBJ1-6; D is ambiguous. The CDR3 totals 17 residues. The V gene lost 0 bases and the J gene lost 8 bases, with 17 bases spanning the gap. Germline V gene data show CDR1 as LGHNA and CDR2 as YNFKEQ. The CDR3 loop is CASSQENSMGVDSPLHF. The CDR3 nucleotides read TGTGCCAGCAGCCAAGAGAATTCTATGGGCGTTGATTCACCCCTCCACTTT.

The V and J genes are TRBV24-1 and TRBJ2-1; 15 nucleotides line up with TRBD2. The length of the CDR3 is 16 residues. The germline V gene has CDR1 KGHDR and CDR2 SFDVKD. The V gene end was trimmed by 6 bases and the J gene end by 9 bases; junction bases not matched to a gene: 8. The CDR3 reads CATSSAGTSGRSEQFF. The CDR3 nucleotides are TGTGCCACCAGTTCAGCCGGGACTAGCGGGAGGAGTGAGCAGTTCTTC.

This clone was picked up one time. CDR3 DNA sequence: TGTGCCAGCAGCGCTCCGACTGGGCGCGGGACCGGGGAGCTGTTTTTT. This codes for CASSAPTGRGTGELFF. The chain is built from TRBV7-8 and TRBJ2-2, with a weak D call TRBD2 (5 bases). The CDR3 runs 16 residues. Germline values: CDR1 SGHVS, CDR2 FQNEAQ. The V end lost 5 bases, the J end lost 5 bases, and 18 bases lay between the germline ends.

This chain connects TRBV28 to TRBJ2-7, with TRBD1 identical over 9 bases. The germline gives CDR1 MDHEN, CDR2 SYDVKM. With V trimmed by 6 bases and J by 0 bases, 3 bases remained unmatched. The CDR3 is 14 amino acids. In DNA, the CDR3 is TGTGCCAGCAGAGGACAGGGGTTCTCCTACGAGCAGTACTTC. Residues: CASRGQGFSYEQYF. The full variable domain, its missing parts supplied by reference TRBV28 and TRBJ2-7, is DVKVTQSSRYLVKRTGEKVFLECVQDMDHENMFWYRQDPGLGLRLIYFSYDVKMKEKGDIPEGYSVSREKKERFSLILESASTNQTSMYLCASRGQGFSYEQYFGPGTRLTVT.

In DNA form, the CDR3 reads TGTGCCAGCATGTCGTGGGGTGGGGAGGGCCGAGCAGATACGCAGTATTTT. Its protein is CASMSWGGEGRADTQYF. The chain couples TRBV27 to TRBJ2-3, with 7 bases that match TRBD2. V trimming: 7 bases; J trimming: 4 bases; junction bases outside the gene matches: 17. The CDR3 runs to 17 residues. CDR1 is MNHEY, CDR2 SMNVEV, per germline (reference sequence).

Remarks on this clone: An end of the junction differs from the germline gene, which may be a read error. This chain links TRBV18 with TRBJ2-5; TRBD2 matches at 11 bases. The CDR3 extends over 15 amino acids. Germline assignment: CDR1 KGHSH and CDR2 LQKENI. The CDR3 sequence is CASSPLAGAWETQYF. As DNA, the CDR3 is TGTGCCAGCTCTCCACTAGCGGGAGCTTGGGAGACCCAGTACTTC.

This chain uses TRBV9 with TRBJ1-4; the match to TRBD1 covers 11 bases. Germline lookup yields CDR1 SGDLS and CDR2 YYNGEE. With 3 bases clipped from V and 2 bases from J, the junction kept 9 bases outside the gene matches. The CDR3 extends over 18 amino acids. CDR3 sequence (DNA): TGTGCCAGCAGCGATCCCACGGGACAGGGGGTGACTAATGAAAAACTGTTTTTT. Protein sequence: CASSDPTGQGVTNEKLFF. The full variable domain, in which reference TRBV9 and TRBJ1-4 provide the parts outside the CDR3, is DSGVTQTPKHLITATGQRVTLRCSPRSGDLSVYWYQQSLDQGLQFLIQYYNGEERAKGNILERFSAQQFPDLHSELNLSSLELGDSALYFCASSDPTGQGVTNEKLFFGSGTQLSVL.

The V call is TRBV5-4, the J call TRBJ2-6, with D hard to call. Germline-derived CDR1 and CDR2 are SGHNT and YYREEE (reference sequence). Deletions cut 1 base from V and 0 bases from J, with 2 bases between. This CDR3 is built from 14 residues. The chain's CDR3 is CASSLRSGANVLTF. CDR3 sequence (DNA): TGTGCCAGCAGCTTGCGCTCTGGGGCCAACGTCCTGACTTTC.

This clone was counted a few times. The CDR3 coding sequence is TGTGCCAGCAGCCCATTTTCGGGACAAGCCTACGAGCAGTACTTC. It is translated as CASSPFSGQAYEQYF. This chain connects TRBV7-9 to TRBJ2-7; D might be TRBD1 (6 bases). The V end was cut by 5 bases, the J end by 2 bases, with 16 bases between. The CDR3 has 15 amino acids. Germline lookup yields CDR1 SEHNR and CDR2 FQNEAQ (reference sequence).

The chain has TRBV6-5 and TRBJ2-7; D gene ambiguous. The CDR3 sequence is 12 residues long. V lost 6 bases, J lost 5 bases, and 11 bases lay in between. The V gene's germline CDR1 is MNHEY and CDR2 SVGAGI. The DNA of the CDR3 is TGTGCCAGCAGATCTGTTTTTGACGAGCAGTACTTC. It is translated as CASRSVFDEQYF.

In nucleotides, the CDR3 is TGCGCCAGCAGCTACGACAGGGGAACTGGCTACACCTTC. As protein: CASSYDRGTGYTF. The chain carries TRBV5-1 and TRBJ1-2; 8 bases agree with TRBD1. Germline trimming cut 3 bases from V and 7 bases from J; bases unmatched to any gene: 5. Germline lookup yields CDR1 SGHRS and CDR2 YFSETQ. The CDR3 loop spans 13 amino acids.

This clone showed up just once. The chain employs TRBV11-2 and TRBJ2-3; a weak D match, TRBD2 (6 bases). The CDR3 covers 13 residues. Trimming removed 5 bases at V and 5 bases at J, with 11 bases between. In germline, CDR1 is SGHAT, CDR2 FQNNGV. CDR3 in amino acids: CASSPSGLDTQYF. CDR3 bases: TGTGCCAGCAGCCCCAGCGGGCTAGATACGCAGTATTTT.

The rearrangement joins TRBV7-2 to TRBJ1-1, with D uncertain. The germline CDR1 and CDR2 sequences are SGHTA and FQGNSA. The length of the CDR3 is 13 residues. V shed 3 bases and J shed 0 bases, with 5 bases lying between them. CDR3 residues: CASSFFLNTEAFF. The CDR3 DNA sequence: TGTGCCAGCAGCTTTTTCTTGAACACTGAAGCTTTCTTT.

The chain carries TRBV7-9 and TRBJ2-5; 11 nucleotides match TRBD2. Looked up from germline, CDR1 is SEHNR and CDR2 is FQNEAQ (reference sequence). Trimming took 9 bases from V and 7 from J; bases not matched to a gene: 4. The CDR3 loop spans 12 amino acids. CDR3 nucleotide sequence: TGTGCCAGTGGACTAGCGGGTGGGACCCAGTACTTC. This sequence encodes CASGLAGGTQYF.

Remarks on this clone: Other DNA variants within this sample encode the same CDR3. The rearrangement uses TRBV28 and TRBJ1-1; 11 bases are a match to TRBD1. The CDR3 sequence is 15 residues long. V shed 3 bases and J 4 bases; nucleotides not matched to a gene: 4. Germline-derived CDR1 and CDR2 are MDHEN and SYDVKM. This CDR3 reads CASSLTGTGGTEAFF. The CDR3 region has the DNA TGTGCCAGCAGTTTGACGGGGACAGGGGGCACTGAAGCTTTCTTT.

The chain joins TRBV28 to TRBJ2-1; tentative D call: TRBD2 (5 bases). Germline CDR1 reads MDHEN; CDR2 reads SYDVKM. The CDR3 runs 10 residues. Trimming pared 6 bases from V and 10 bases from J, leaving 7 bases between. CDR3 in DNA: TGTGCCAGCAGAGGACTCGAGCAGTTCTTC. It yields the protein CASRGLEQFF.

The V call is TRBV24-1, the J call TRBJ2-3, with 8 nucleotides matching TRBD2. The CDR3 runs 13 residues. V gave up 8 bases and J gave up 2 bases; unmatched junction bases: 2. Looked up from germline, CDR1 is KGHDR and CDR2 is SFDVKD. The CDR3, as DNA: TGTGCCACCACTAGCGGGCTCACAGATACGCAGTATTTT. It specifies CATTSGLTDTQYF.

This clone was counted a few times. The DNA of the CDR3 is TGTGCCAGCAGCGTACCGGGACAGGGCTCGGGGCACACTGAAGCTTTCTTT. The encoded protein is CASSVPGQGSGHTEAFF. The chain combines TRBV7-9 with TRBJ1-1; 9 nucleotides agree with TRBD1. The V segment lost 5 bases and the J segment 3 bases; nucleotides outside the gene matches: 13. The CDR3 runs to 17 residues. Germline V gene data show CDR1 as SEHNR and CDR2 as FQNEAQ (reference sequence).

CDR3 loop: CASSKSGGTGRVIANTGELFF. The CDR3 nucleotides are TGTGCCAGCAGCAAAAGTGGGGGGACAGGGCGAGTGATCGCGAACACCGGGGAGCTGTTTTTT. V and J are TRBV21-1 and TRBJ2-2; no DNA check was done on the table's D call, TRBD1. TRBV21-1 is flagged as a pseudogene. The CDR3 has 21 residues.